This T cell receptor (beta chain) is drawn from a study of blood T cell repertoires in COVID-19 (dated by TCRdb to about 2020). For the study in its entirety: Samples from collaborators originated in the United States, Italy and Spain and spanned both the acute and convalescent phases of COVID-19. Where HLA class I and class II types were available, the types were taken from metadata supplied by the sample provider, not from assay-based typing. The samples were drawn from the first 160 participants of the ongoing ImmuneRACE study and from 1,200 or so subjects provided by 6 global collaborators. The prospective study material was composed of cDNA or gDNA derived from T cells, B-cell-depleted T cells, or PBMCs. A freely available public database, intended as a resource for researchers studying the immune response to SARS-CoV-2, is where the repertoires were released. Sample metadata almost always included a de-identified subject ID, COVID-19 status, age in years and sex. Subjects who had been exposed to COVID-19, were actively infected with it, or had recovered from it provided the deeply sampled blood TCRbeta repertoires that made up the dataset. The paper as a whole reports these results and caveats: Clinical and demographic metadata were provided uncurated, with the amount varying by source and participant.

To note about this clone: The specificity of this receptor is unknown. No base quality information exists; no much larger clone differs at one position.

TCRbeta CDR3 regions were amplified from genomic DNA using the immunoSEQ Assay, a bias-controlled multiplex PCR. Regarding the original processing steps: Within the assay, amplification of reference gene primers was used to estimate how many nucleated cells each sample contained. Sequence reads were collapsed and filtered to measure the absolute abundance of every unique TCRbeta CDR3 rearrangement. For each sample, productive Simpson clonality was calculated as the square root of Simpson's diversity index over productive rearrangements. TCRdb retrieved this table from immuneACCESS and kept in-frame rearrangements only. Not all clones are present; in checked studies, unresolved V genes account for under half, and no reason is known for the remainder. V and J calls and clone size are given by that table; D and trimming were obtained from the DNA. The sample includes over 200,000 clones, with roughly 89% observed a single time. Around 6% of the sample rests with the top ten.

The CDR3 covers 16 residues, taking in both the cysteine and the phenylalanine. Here the CDR3 DNA is all that survives: 48 bases in frame from base 1. In the germline V gene, CDR1 corresponds to MNHEY and CDR2 to SVGAGI. V is cut back by 4 bases and J by 3 bases, with 7 bases in the junction unmatched. Samples from volunteer blood donors who had recovered from COVID-19 were contributed by a second Seattle source. Each collaborating institution followed its own protocols to collect whole blood in K2EDTA tubes. For TCRbeta analysis, collaborators shipped samples as frozen whole blood, isolated PBMCs, or DNA extracted from either of those sample types.

This clonotype was obtained from a man in his fifties or sixties who had recovered from COVID-19. The sequenced material came from peripheral blood. The chain employs TRBV6-5 and TRBJ2-7, with 12 bases matching TRBD2. The sequenced DNA is TGTGCCAGCAGTTGGAGGTCTAGCGGGGGGGTCTACGAGCAGTACTTC. It specifies CASSWRSSGGVYEQYF.